This TCR beta chain was obtained from a study of blood T cell repertoires in COVID-19. Study information: Sites in the United States, Italy and Spain provided acute and convalescent COVID-19 samples.

As originally analysed: Scientists estimated how many nucleated cells there were by amplifying reference gene primers. Assay: immunoSEQ multiplex PCR; the TCRdb copy retains only in-frame clones and omits some. That table gives V, J and clone size, and the DNA gave D and trimming. The table has a few hundred thousand clones, more than 65% seen once; the top ten hold approximately 3.1%. With V trimmed by 3 bases and J by 2 bases, 4 bases remained unmatched. The germline V gene has CDR1 SGHTA and CDR2 FQGNSA. This CDR3 has 15 amino acids. This clone appeared a few times. The material sequenced was peripheral blood. The sequence derives from a woman aged 18-29 years with acute or convalescent COVID-19. The rearrangement links TRBV7-2 to TRBJ2-7; 10 bases align to TRBD1. The CDR3: CASSFPGQGTYEQYF. The CDR3 coding sequence is TGTGCCAGCAGCTTCCCGGGACAGGGGACCTACGAGCAGTACTTC. Combining the CDR3 with reference TRBV7-2 and TRBJ2-7 gives the whole variable domain GAGVSQSPSNKVTEKGKDVELRCDPISGHTALYWYRQSLGQGLEFLIYFQGNSAPDKSGLPSDRFSAERTGGSVSTLTIQRTQQEDSAVYLCASSFPGQGTYEQYFGPGTRLTVT.